This record concerns one T cell receptor beta chain sequence. Its cognate antigen is unknown. This record comes from a study of shared clonotypes between healthy human individuals. Overall study findings and caveats: Apart from blood, nothing was sampled; tissue repertoires likely differ.

Profiling relied on immunoSEQ multiplex PCR, and the TCRdb table lists in-frame clones only, not all of them. The sample holds approximately 340,000 clones, around 67% seen once. The CDR3 totals 14 residues. Germline CDR1 and CDR2: SNHLY and FYNNEI. V lost 5 bases to trimming and J lost 2 bases, with 10 bases between them. The material sequenced was memory CD4+ T cells sorted from blood. This sample's subset: CD45RA-negative fraction. The gene calls are TRBV2 and TRBJ2-1; D is ambiguous. The TCR was taken from a man aged 30 to 39 in good health. CDR3 loop: CASSNRATYNEQFF. CDR3 DNA: TGTGCCAGCAGTAACCGGGCTACCTACAATGAGCAGTTCTTC.